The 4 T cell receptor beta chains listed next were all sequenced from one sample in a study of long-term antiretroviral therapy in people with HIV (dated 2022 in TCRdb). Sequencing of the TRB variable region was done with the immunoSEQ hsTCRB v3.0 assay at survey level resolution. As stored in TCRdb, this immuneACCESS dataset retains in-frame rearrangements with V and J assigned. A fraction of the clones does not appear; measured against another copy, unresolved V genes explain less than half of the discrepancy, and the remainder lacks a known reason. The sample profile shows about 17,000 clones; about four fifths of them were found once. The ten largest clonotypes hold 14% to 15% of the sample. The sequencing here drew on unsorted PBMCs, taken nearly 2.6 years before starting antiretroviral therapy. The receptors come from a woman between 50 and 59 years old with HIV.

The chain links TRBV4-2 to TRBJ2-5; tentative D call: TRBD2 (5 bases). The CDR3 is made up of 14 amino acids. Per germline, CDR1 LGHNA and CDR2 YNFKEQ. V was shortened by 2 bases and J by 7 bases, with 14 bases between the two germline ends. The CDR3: CASSQLLEMGTQYF. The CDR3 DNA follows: TGTGCCAGCAGCCAATTACTAGAAATGGGGACCCAGTACTTC.

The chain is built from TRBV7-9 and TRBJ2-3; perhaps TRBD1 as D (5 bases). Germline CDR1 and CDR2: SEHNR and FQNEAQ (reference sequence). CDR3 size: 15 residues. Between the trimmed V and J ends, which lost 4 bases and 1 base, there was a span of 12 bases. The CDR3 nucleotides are TGTGCCAGCAGCTCCCCCAGGGTGGGCACAGATACGCAGTATTTT. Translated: CASSSPRVGTDTQYF.

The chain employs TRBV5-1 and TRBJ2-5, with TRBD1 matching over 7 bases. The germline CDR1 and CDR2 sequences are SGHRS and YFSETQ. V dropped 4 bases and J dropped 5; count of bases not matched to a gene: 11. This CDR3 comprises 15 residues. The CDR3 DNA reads TGCGCCAGCAGCCCCGGGACAGCTTTCTTGGAGACCCAGTACTTC. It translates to CASSPGTAFLETQYF.

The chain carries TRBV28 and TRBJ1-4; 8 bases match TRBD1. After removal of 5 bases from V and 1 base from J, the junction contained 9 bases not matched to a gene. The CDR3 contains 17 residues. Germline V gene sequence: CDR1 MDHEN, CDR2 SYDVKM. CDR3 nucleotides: TGTGCCAGCAGTCCACCCGGACAGGGAGGAACTAATGAAAAACTGTTTTTT. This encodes CASSPPGQGGTNEKLFF.